A selection of T cell receptor beta chains follows, all from one sample in a study of blood T cell repertoires in COVID-19. The protocol was immunoSEQ multiplex PCR, while the TCRdb copy is restricted to in-frame clones and leaves out a portion. This table holds around 340,000 clones, 88% found once. What was sequenced was PBMCs or T cells enriched from blood (not recorded which). Source of these receptors: a young woman who had been exposed to COVID-19. Each CDR3 is given with its conserved first and last residue. The order of the fields is V gene, D gene, clone size, J gene, CDR3 DNA, CDR3 protein. A D gene is named only where the DNA matches it firmly. The listing skips clone size in some rows; elsewhere it reads once, few, many or a size class.

v_gene: TRBV5-6
d_gene: TRBD1
abundance: -
j_gene: TRBJ1-3
CDR3nt: TGTGCCAGCAGTGGGGACAGGGGATCTGGAAACACCATATATTTT
CDR3aa: CASSGDRGSGNTIYF

v_gene: TRBV27
d_gene: TRBD2
abundance: few
j_gene: TRBJ2-7
CDR3nt: TGTGCCAGCAGTTCCCGTAGCGGGAAAAGCTCCTACGAGCAGTACTTC
CDR3aa: CASSSRSGKSSYEQYF

v_gene: TRBV7-8
d_gene: TRBD2
abundance: -
j_gene: TRBJ2-1
CDR3nt: TGTGCCAGCAGCCCTAGCGGGAGGGTCTACAATGAGCAGTTCTTC
CDR3aa: CASSPSGRVYNEQFF

v_gene: TRBV28
d_gene: TRBD1
abundance: -
j_gene: TRBJ1-1
CDR3nt: TGTGCCAGCAGTCGGGACAGGGTCAACACTGAAGCTTTCTTT
CDR3aa: CASSRDRVNTEAFF

v_gene: TRBV6-5
d_gene: TRBD1
abundance: -
j_gene: TRBJ2-2
CDR3nt: TGTGCCAGCAGTTACGGAGCAGGGGGAAACACCGGGGAGCTGTTTTTT
CDR3aa: CASSYGAGGNTGELFF

v_gene: TRBV3-1/TRBV3-2
d_gene: -
abundance: -
j_gene: TRBJ2-1
CDR3nt: TGTGCCAGCAGCCAAGTAATGAGCTCCTACAATGAGCAGTTCTTC
CDR3aa: CASSQVMSSYNEQFF

v_gene: TRBV30
d_gene: -
abundance: -
j_gene: TRBJ2-1
CDR3nt: TGTGCCTGGAGGTCTTGGGGCAAACTCTACAATGAGCAGTTCTTC
CDR3aa: CAWRSWGKLYNEQFF

v_gene: TRBV28
d_gene: -
abundance: -
j_gene: TRBJ2-1
CDR3nt: TGTGCCAGCAGTCTGCCCGGGGAAAATGAGCAGTTCTTC
CDR3aa: CASSLPGENEQFF

v_gene: TRBV23-1
d_gene: -
abundance: -
j_gene: TRBJ2-2
CDR3nt: TGCGCCAGCAGTCAATTCTTTCCCGGGGAGCTGTTTTTT
CDR3aa: CASSQFFPGELFF

v_gene: TRBV4-2
d_gene: -
abundance: -
j_gene: TRBJ2-2
CDR3nt: TGTGCCAGCACCCAGAAACAGTTTGACACCGGGGAGCTGTTTTTT
CDR3aa: CASTQKQFDTGELFF

v_gene: TRBV15
d_gene: -
abundance: -
j_gene: TRBJ2-3
CDR3nt: TGTGCCACCAGCAGAGGGCAGGGCTACCCAGATACGCAGTATTTT
CDR3aa: CATSRGQGYPDTQYF

v_gene: TRBV27
d_gene: TRBD2
abundance: -
j_gene: TRBJ2-3
CDR3nt: TGTGCCAGCCAGACTAGCGGGAGTCCAGATACGCAGTATTTT
CDR3aa: CASQTSGSPDTQYF

v_gene: TRBV2
d_gene: TRBD1
abundance: few
j_gene: TRBJ1-4
CDR3nt: TGTGCCAGCAGTCCCGGGACAGGGAGACAAAAACTGTTTTTT
CDR3aa: CASSPGTGRQKLFF

v_gene: TRBV10-3
d_gene: TRBD2
abundance: -
j_gene: TRBJ2-7
CDR3nt: TGTGCCATCAGTGACCTAGCGGGAGCTGGCTACGAGCAGTACTTC
CDR3aa: CAISDLAGAGYEQYF

v_gene: TRBV3-1/TRBV3-2
d_gene: -
abundance: -
j_gene: TRBJ2-1
CDR3nt: TGTGCCAGCAGTCCCGGTGGACTGGTGCAGTTCTTC
CDR3aa: CASSPGGLVQFF

v_gene: TRBV30
d_gene: -
abundance: -
j_gene: TRBJ2-1
CDR3nt: TGTGCCTGGAGTGTACTCGTCAATGAGCAGTTCTTC
CDR3aa: CAWSVLVNEQFF

v_gene: TRBV7-6
d_gene: TRBD2
abundance: -
j_gene: TRBJ2-1
CDR3nt: TGTGCCAGCTCGGGACTACCCGGCAATGAGCAGTTCTTC
CDR3aa: CASSGLPGNEQFF

v_gene: TRBV27
d_gene: -
abundance: -
j_gene: TRBJ2-3
CDR3nt: TGTGCCAGCAGTTTAGGCCAGGGGAGCACAGATACGCAGTATTTT
CDR3aa: CASSLGQGSTDTQYF

v_gene: TRBV19
d_gene: TRBD2
abundance: -
j_gene: TRBJ2-6
CDR3nt: TGTGCCAGTAGTCGGGAGGGGAGCTCTGGGGCCAACGTCCTGACTTTC
CDR3aa: CASSREGSSGANVLTF